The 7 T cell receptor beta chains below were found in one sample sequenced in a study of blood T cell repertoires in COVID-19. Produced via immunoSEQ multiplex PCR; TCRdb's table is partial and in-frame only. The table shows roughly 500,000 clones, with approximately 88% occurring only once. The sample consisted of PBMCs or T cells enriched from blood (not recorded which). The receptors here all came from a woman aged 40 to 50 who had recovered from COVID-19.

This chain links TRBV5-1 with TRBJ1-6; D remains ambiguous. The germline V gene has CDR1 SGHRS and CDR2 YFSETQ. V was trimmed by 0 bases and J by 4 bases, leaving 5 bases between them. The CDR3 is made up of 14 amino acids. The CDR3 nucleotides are TGCGCCAGCAGCTTGGATCATTATAATTCACCCCTCCACTTT. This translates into CASSLDHYNSPLHF.

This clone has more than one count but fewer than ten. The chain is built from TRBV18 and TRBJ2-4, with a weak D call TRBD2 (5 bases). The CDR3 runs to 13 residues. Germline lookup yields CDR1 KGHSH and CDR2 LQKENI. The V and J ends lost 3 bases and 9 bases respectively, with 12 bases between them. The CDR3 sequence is CASSPPGKGIQYF. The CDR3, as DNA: TGTGCCAGCTCACCGCCGGGGAAGGGCATTCAGTACTTC.

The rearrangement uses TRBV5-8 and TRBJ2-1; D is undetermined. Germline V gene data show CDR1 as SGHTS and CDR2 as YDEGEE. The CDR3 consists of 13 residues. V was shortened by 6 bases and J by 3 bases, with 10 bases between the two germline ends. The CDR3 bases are TGTGCCAGCATCAGTATCTTCTACAATGAGCAGTTCTTC. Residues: CASISIFYNEQFF. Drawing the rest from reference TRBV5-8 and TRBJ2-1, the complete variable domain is EAGVTQSPTHLIKTRGQQATLRCSPISGHTSVYWYQQALGLGLQFLLWYDEGEERNRGNFPPRFSGRQFPNYSSELNVNALELEDSALYLCASISIFYNEQFFGPGTRLTVL.

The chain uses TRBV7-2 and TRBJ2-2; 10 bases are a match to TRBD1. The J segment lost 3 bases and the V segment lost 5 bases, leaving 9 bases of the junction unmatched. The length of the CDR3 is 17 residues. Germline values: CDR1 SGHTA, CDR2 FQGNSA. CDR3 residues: CASSPDRGLMDTGELFF. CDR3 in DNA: TGTGCCAGCAGCCCGGACAGGGGGTTAATGGACACCGGGGAGCTGTTTTTT.

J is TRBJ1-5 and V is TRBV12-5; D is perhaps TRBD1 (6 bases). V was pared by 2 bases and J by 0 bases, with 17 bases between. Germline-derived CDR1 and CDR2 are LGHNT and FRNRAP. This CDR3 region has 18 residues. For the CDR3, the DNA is TGTGCTAGTGGTTTGCCCCTAGCAGGGGTTTATAGCAATCAGCCCCAGCATTTT. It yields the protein CASGLPLAGVYSNQPQHF.

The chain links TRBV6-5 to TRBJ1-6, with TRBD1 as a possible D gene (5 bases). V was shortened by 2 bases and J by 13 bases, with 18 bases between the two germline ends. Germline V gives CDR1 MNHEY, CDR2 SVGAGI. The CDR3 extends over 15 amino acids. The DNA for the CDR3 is TGTGCCAGCAGTTACGATCAGGGAACAGCTGCTCCCCTCCACTTT. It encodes CASSYDQGTAAPLHF.

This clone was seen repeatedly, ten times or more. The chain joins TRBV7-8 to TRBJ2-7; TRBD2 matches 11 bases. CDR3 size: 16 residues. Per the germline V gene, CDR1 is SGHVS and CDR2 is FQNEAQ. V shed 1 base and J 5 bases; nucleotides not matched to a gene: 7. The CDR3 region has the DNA TGTGCCAGCAGCTTAGGGTTAGCGGGAGGGCCCCACGAGCAGTACTTC. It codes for CASSLGLAGGPHEQYF.